Below are 13 T cell receptor beta chains sequenced from a single sample in a study of T cells in Graves' hyperthyroidism and ophthalmopathy. Researchers took RNA transcripts and amplified the TCR beta CDR3 regions from them. When the TCR CDR3 underwent first-round RT-PCR, the HTBI primer set was used. Via MiXCR, TCRdb re-called the multiplex PCR reads, giving one row per CDR3 protein. The sample comprises around 440,000 distinct CDR3 sequences, approximately 15% of which are singletons, and about 14% rests with the top ten. The sequenced sample was blood. The receptors originated from a woman aged 18-29 years with Graves' hyperthyroidism.

This clonotype was seen repeatedly, ten times or more. CDR3 in DNA: TGTGCCAGCAGTGAGGAGGGCGTCGGCAATCAGCCCCAGCATTTT. Translation gives CASSEEGVGNQPQHF. V gene TRBV2 combines with J gene TRBJ1-5; D uncertain. V was cut by 3 bases and J by 2 bases, with 11 bases left in between. Germline V gene lookup returns CDR1 SNHLY and CDR2 FYNNEI. The CDR3 runs to 15 residues.

This rearrangement joins TRBV9 to TRBJ1-4; D perhaps matches TRBD1 (5 bases). Trimming left V 4 bases short and J 8 bases short, with 18 bases between. The CDR3 loop spans 15 amino acids. Germline V gene data show CDR1 as SGDLS and CDR2 as YYNGEE. The CDR3 nucleotides are TGTGCCAGCAGCCCTAGGGACTCCACTCGGGAAAAACTGTTTTTT. Translation: CASSPRDSTREKLFF.

On this clonotype: A much larger clone lies one base from this, so it may be a read error. The V call is TRBV2, the J call TRBJ1-4, with 7 bases lining up with TRBD1. The CDR3 consists of 13 residues. The germline V gene has CDR1 SNHLY and CDR2 FYNNEI. CDR3 sequence (DNA): TGTGCCAGCAGCGGGACAGCAAATGAAAAACAGTTTTTT. It encodes CASSGTANEKQFF.

This clonotype was picked up a small number of times. This rearrangement joins TRBV9 to TRBJ2-1; 11 bases line up with TRBD1. The ends lost 4 bases at V and 5 bases at J; junction bases unmatched: 5. Germline loops: CDR1 SGDLS, CDR2 YYNGEE. The CDR3 contains 15 residues. The CDR3 is CASSRDRGYHNEQFF. The CDR3 nucleotides read TGTGCCAGCAGCAGGGACAGGGGGTATCACAATGAGCAGTTCTTC.

This clonotype appeared many times. One end of the junction fails to match germline, which may point to a read error. The chain links TRBV12-3 or TRBV12-4 to TRBJ2-3; D remains ambiguous. The CDR3 runs to 13 residues. The CDR3 DNA reads as TGCGCCAGCAGCCCTGGGGTGGCAGATACGCAGTATTTT. It translates to CASSPGVADTQYF.

This clonotype has a count of ten or more. The chain carries TRBV12-3 or TRBV12-4 and TRBJ2-7, with TRBD2 matching over 7 bases. With V trimmed by 3 bases and J by 3 bases, 2 bases remained unmatched. The length of the CDR3 is 13 residues. The CDR3 here is CASSLTSSYEQYF. The CDR3 DNA follows: TGTGCCAGCAGTTTGACTAGCAGCTACGAGCAGTACTTC.

The chain joins TRBV7-2 to TRBJ2-5; TRBD1 agrees at 8 bases. CDR3 length: 17 residues. CDR1 and CDR2 from the germline V gene are SGHTA and FQGNSA. V lost 1 base, J lost 2 bases, and 9 bases stayed unmatched. This chain's CDR3 is CASSLEETGDWQETQYF. The CDR3 DNA reads as TGTGCCAGCAGCTTAGAAGAGACAGGGGACTGGCAAGAGACCCAGTACTTC.

This clonotype turned up a few times. This sequence joins TRBV12-3 or TRBV12-4 and TRBJ1-2; D is unclear. V was trimmed by 1 base and J by 2 bases, leaving 26 bases between them. The CDR3 runs 20 residues. The CDR3 bases are TGTGCCAGCAGTTTAGTGTCAGGCAAGGTGCGAACACACAACAACTATGGCTACACCTTC. Its protein product is CASSLVSGKVRTHNNYGYTF.

The CDR3 DNA follows: TGCAGTGCCCGAGCGGCTAGCGGCACAGATACGCAGTATTTT. It yields the protein CSARAASGTDTQYF. V usage is TRBV20-1 and J usage is TRBJ2-3, with D maybe TRBD2 (6 bases). Trimming removed 6 bases at V and 1 base at J, with 14 bases between. The CDR3 runs to 14 residues. Per the germline V gene, CDR1 is DFQATT and CDR2 is SNEGSKA (reference sequence).

This clonotype has a count of ten or more. DNA of the CDR3: TGTGCCAGCAGCCTAGCGGGCACAGATACGCAGTATTTT. It encodes CASSLAGTDTQYF. V usage is TRBV28 and J usage is TRBJ2-3, with 7 bases lining up with TRBD2. The CDR3 sequence is 13 residues long. The V gene's germline CDR1 is MDHEN and CDR2 SYDVKM. With V trimmed by 6 bases and J by 1 base, 1 base remained unmatched.

This chain uses TRBV10-3 with TRBJ1-3; no reliable D call. Germline V gives CDR1 ENHRY, CDR2 SYGVKD. Trimming took 5 bases from V and 4 from J, leaving 9 bases between them. CDR3 length equals 13 residues. CDR3 nucleotides: TGTGCCATCAGTTCACTAGGGGGAAACACCATATATTTT. Its translation is CAISSLGGNTIYF.

About this clonotype: Given a much more abundant clone one base away, this may be a read error. CDR3 in amino acids: CTSSGVSYNEQFF. CDR3 sequence (DNA): TGCACCAGCAGCGGGGTATCTTACAATGAGCAGTTCTTC. The V gene is TRBV5-1, the J gene TRBJ2-1; TRBD2 matches 7 bases. This CDR3 comprises 13 residues. CDR1 is SGHRS and CDR2 is YFSETQ in the germline V gene.

This clonotype came up many times. The chain uses TRBV6-1 and TRBJ2-5; the match to TRBD1 covers 7 bases. The CDR3 is 16 residues long. CDR1 is MNHNS and CDR2 is SASEGT in the germline V gene. After removal of 5 bases from V and 2 bases from J, the junction contained 11 bases not matched to a gene. The CDR3 region has the DNA TGTGCCAGCAGTTCTTTGACAGGGAGAGAACAAGAGACCCAGTACTTC. Translated: CASSSLTGREQETQYF.